The rows below give T cell receptor beta chains drawn from one sample of a study of shared clonotypes between healthy human individuals. The protocol was immunoSEQ multiplex PCR, while the TCRdb copy is restricted to in-frame clones and leaves out a portion. The sample records more than 1,200,000 clones, around 98.5% being singletons. Specimen: naive CD4+ T cells sorted from blood. The receptors were sampled from a man under 40 in good health. Each CDR3 is given with its conserved first and last residue. The order of the fields is V gene, J gene, CDR3 length, clone size, D gene, CDR3 protein, CDR3 DNA. The D gene is left open where the match is weak. Some rows mark clone size as missing; the rest say once, few, many or name a class of expanded clone.

>TRBV18|TRBJ2-2|16|-|-
CASSPMATGLHGELFF
TGTGCCAGCTCACCAATGGCAACGGGATTACACGGGGAGCTGTTTTTT
>TRBV28|TRBJ2-5|14|-|TRBD2
CASSSLAGRETQYF
TGTGCCAGCAGTTCCTTAGCGGGAAGAGAGACCCAGTACTTC
>TRBV7-2|TRBJ2-1|15|-|TRBD2
CASSSEAGVLGEQFF
TGTGCCAGCAGCTCCGAAGCGGGAGTGCTCGGTGAGCAGTTCTTC
>TRBV30|TRBJ2-2|14|-|-
CAWSGRAGTGELFF
TGTGCCTGGAGTGGCAGGGCGGGCACCGGGGAGCTGTTTTTT
>TRBV28|TRBJ1-4|15|-|-
CASSLRGLVDEKLFF
TGTGCCAGCAGTTTAAGGGGGTTAGTAGATGAAAAACTGTTTTTT
>TRBV28|TRBJ1-5|14|-|-
CASTGGRLFQPQHF
TGTGCCAGCACCGGGGGGCGCTTATTTCAGCCCCAGCATTTT
>TRBV5-5|TRBJ2-3|17|once|TRBD2
CASSLAFLAGVVDTQYF
TGTGCCAGCAGCTTGGCCTTCCTAGCGGGAGTAGTAGATACGCAGTATTTT
>TRBV18|TRBJ2-7|12|-|-
CASSPTLLEQYF
TGTGCCAGCTCACCAACTCTCCTGGAGCAGTACTTC
>TRBV7-8|TRBJ1-2|15|-|TRBD1
CASSSTAGTGRGYTF
TGTGCCAGCAGCTCGACCGCCGGGACAGGCCGCGGCTACACCTTC
>TRBV2|TRBJ1-1|14|-|-
CASSERPTNTEAFF
TGTGCCAGCAGTGAACGACCGACGAACACTGAAGCTTTCTTT
>TRBV5-1|TRBJ2-7|15|-|-
CASSLDGTTYYEQYF
TGCGCCAGCAGCTTGGATGGGACGACCTACTACGAGCAGTACTTC
>TRBV6-6|TRBJ1-3|14|-|-
CASIPMGSRNTIYF
TGTGCCAGCATCCCTATGGGGAGTAGAAACACCATATATTTT
>TRBV11-3|TRBJ2-1|16|-|TRBD2
CASSLDLSSGLNEQFF
TGTGCCAGCAGCTTAGATCTGTCTAGCGGATTGAATGAGCAGTTCTTC
>TRBV18|TRBJ2-7|14|once|TRBD1
CASSPGQVPYEQYF
TGTGCCAGCTCACCTGGACAGGTGCCCTACGAGCAGTACTTC
>TRBV9|TRBJ1-4|14|-|-
CASSLQGRPRELFF
TGTGCCAGCAGTCTGCAGGGGCGACCTAGGGAACTGTTTTTT
>TRBV5-1|TRBJ2-7|17|-|TRBD2
CASSSGVTSGRTYEQYF
TGCGCCAGCAGCTCCGGGGTGACTAGCGGGAGGACTTACGAGCAGTACTTC
>TRBV5-4|TRBJ2-7|13|-|-
CASSRDPAYEQYF
TGTGCCAGCAGCCGGGACCCGGCCTACGAGCAGTACTTC
>TRBV2|TRBJ2-3|16|-|TRBD1
CASSNLGGARPDTQYF
TGTGCCAGCAGCAATCTAGGGGGCGCCAGGCCAGATACGCAGTATTTT
>TRBV28|TRBJ2-7|13|-|-
CASEPGDYYEQYF
TGTGCCAGCGAACCGGGGGATTACTACGAGCAGTACTTC
>TRBV7-2|TRBJ2-7|15|-|TRBD2
CASSTTSGSVYEQYF
TGTGCCAGCAGCACGACTAGCGGGAGCGTCTACGAGCAGTACTTC
>TRBV4-1|TRBJ1-4|17|-|-
CASSRGERAGLAEKLFF
TGCGCCAGCAGCCGGGGGGAACGGGCAGGCTTAGCTGAAAAACTGTTTTTT
>TRBV28|TRBJ2-7|15|-|TRBD2
CASTKGAGVSYEQYF
TGTGCCAGCACTAAAGGGGCGGGAGTATCCTACGAGCAGTACTTC
>TRBV5-6|TRBJ1-5|16|-|-
CASSAEGPNSNQPQHF
TGTGCCAGCAGCGCCGAGGGGCCGAATAGCAATCAGCCCCAGCATTTT
>TRBV5-4|TRBJ2-7|14|-|-
CASSSGIRMSEQYF
TGTGCCAGCAGCTCGGGGATACGAATGAGCGAGCAGTACTTC
>TRBV7-2|TRBJ1-1|14|once|-
CASSLESPPAEAFF
TGTGCCAGCAGCTTAGAATCTCCTCCGGCTGAAGCTTTCTTT
>TRBV30|TRBJ2-2|15|-|-
CAWSVGHSNTGELFF
TGTGCCTGGAGTGTGGGACACTCGAACACCGGGGAGCTGTTTTTT
>TRBV10-3|TRBJ1-5|15|-|-
CAIGGGLFSNQPQHF
TGTGCCATCGGTGGGGGCCTATTTAGCAATCAGCCCCAGCATTTT
>TRBV6-5|TRBJ2-7|14|-|TRBD1
CASSYRTGPHEQYF
TGTGCCAGCAGTTACCGGACAGGGCCCCACGAGCAGTACTTC
>TRBV28|TRBJ2-7|16|-|TRBD2
CASIQGGLAPNYEQYF
TGTGCCAGCATCCAAGGGGGACTAGCGCCCAACTACGAGCAGTACTTC
>TRBV5-1|TRBJ2-2|14|-|-
CASTSGTGRLELFF
TGCGCCAGCACCTCCGGGACGGGAAGGCTAGAGCTGTTTTTT
>TRBV27|TRBJ2-7|17|-|TRBD2
CASSPPIAGLSSYEQYF
TGTGCCAGCAGTCCACCAATAGCGGGCCTAAGCTCCTACGAGCAGTACTTC
>TRBV5-4|TRBJ2-5|17|-|TRBD2
CASSLEAPTSGGETQYF
TGTGCCAGCAGCTTAGAGGCCCCCACTAGCGGGGGGGAGACCCAGTACTTC
>TRBV30|TRBJ1-5|13|-|-
CAWSKGGSQPQHF
TGTGCCTGGAGTAAGGGTGGGTCTCAGCCCCAGCATTTT
>TRBV28|TRBJ2-7|14|-|-
CASSRTYGLDEQYF
TGTGCCAGCAGTCGGACTTACGGGTTGGACGAGCAGTACTTC
>TRBV19|TRBJ2-3|14|-|TRBD2
CASSLGTNTDTQYF
TGTGCCAGTAGTCTCGGGACTAACACAGATACGCAGTATTTT
>TRBV5-1|TRBJ1-1|16|-|-
CASSLHPRISNTEAFF
TGCGCCAGCAGCTTGCACCCCCGGATTTCGAACACTGAAGCTTTCTTT
>TRBV11-2|TRBJ2-1|15|-|TRBD2
CASIPGRARRNEQFF
TGTGCCAGCATCCCCGGGAGGGCCAGGCGCAATGAGCAGTTCTTC
>TRBV19|TRBJ2-3|17|once|TRBD2
CASSTPLGGELTDTQYF
TGTGCCAGTAGTACCCCCTTGGGGGGGGAACTCACAGATACGCAGTATTTT
>TRBV10-3|TRBJ2-5|11|-|-
CAISNQETQYF
TGTGCCATCTCTAACCAAGAGACCCAGTACTTC
>TRBV29-1|TRBJ1-1|11|once|-
CSVVLNTEAFF
TGCAGCGTTGTACTGAACACTGAAGCTTTCTTT
>TRBV18|TRBJ2-1|15|-|TRBD2
CASSPGSGAYNEQFF
TGTGCCAGCTCACCAGGTAGCGGGGCCTACAATGAGCAGTTCTTC
>TRBV19|TRBJ2-2|15|-|-
CASISRRQGPGELFF
TGTGCCAGTATTTCAAGGAGGCAGGGACCGGGGGAGCTGTTTTTT